The T cell receptor (beta chain) under discussion was sequenced for a study of shared clonotypes between healthy human individuals. In the authors' methods: For the immunoSEQ data, sequences were junction-only without quality scores, so filtering differed. Only in-frame clones appear in the TCRdb table, and some are missing; sequencing was by immunoSEQ multiplex PCR. V and J calls and clone size are as listed in that table; D and trimming were resolved from the DNA. The table shows some 1.1 million clones, with about 80% occurring only once. CDR1 and CDR2 (germline): SNHLY, FYNNEI. CDR3 length: 14 residues. V shed 5 bases and J shed 7 bases, with 17 bases lying between them. General study results and limits: Rarefaction curves obtained for sorted subsets showed sequencing incomplete despite large depth.

On this clone: Its antigen is still unknown.

There were only Caucasian adults among the donors, and all lived in Nashville, Tennessee. A CD45RA-negative memory subset and a CD45RA+ naive subset were separated from the CD4+ cells. Input material: memory CD4+ T cells from PBMCs. The subset denotes: CD45RA-negative fraction. This clonotype was obtained from a man between 18 and 35 years old in good health. Some clones in this sample may be carry-over from other donors' samples. The V gene is TRBV2, the J gene TRBJ1-1; the D gene is possibly TRBD1 (6 bases). CDR3 protein: CASSYQGSLFEAFF. The CDR3 DNA is TGTGCCAGCAGTTATCAGGGGTCTTTATTTGAAGCTTTCTTT.